This is a list of T cell receptor beta chains from one sample in a study of graft-versus-host responses after intestinal transplantation. These receptors have no identified antigens. Method: immunoSEQ multiplex PCR; TCRdb's copy keeps in-frame clones and lacks some. The sample contains just under 50,000 clones, roughly 84% of which appear only once. The material sequenced was unstimulated CD4+ T cells sorted from spleen or lymph node cells, taken before transplant. The origin of the receptors is a human donor who was the organ donor for an intestinal transplant. Both conserved end residues are part of each CDR3. D genes are given only for firm matches. Size tells how often a clone was seen (once, few, many) or the class of an expanded clone, and some rows leave it out.

cdr3_length	clone_size	v_call	d_call	j_call	cdr3_nt	cdr3_aa
14	few	TRBV11-3	.	TRBJ1-1	TGTGCCAGCAGCTCGGGGGGCATGAACACTGAAGCTTTCTTT	CASSSGGMNTEAFF
17	.	TRBV18	TRBD1	TRBJ1-4	TGTGCCAGCTCACCGCTTGGCAGGGGGTCGTCTAATGAAAAACTGTTTTTT	CASSPLGRGSSNEKLFF
12	.	TRBV18	.	TRBJ1-1	TGTGCCAGCTCACCAGACCGGACAGAAGCTTTCTTT	CASSPDRTEAFF
16	few	TRBV5-1	TRBD2	TRBJ2-2	TGCGCCAGCAGCCCAAGACTAGCGGGACTGTCCGGGGAGCTGTTTTTT	CASSPRLAGLSGELFF
12	.	TRBV29-1	.	TRBJ2-7	TGCAGCGTTGGTCTTGACGGCTACGAGCAGTACTTC	CSVGLDGYEQYF
14	.	TRBV19	.	TRBJ1-1	TGTGCCAGTAGTCTACTCGACAGGAGGGGAGAAGCTTTCTTT	CASSLLDRRGEAFF
19	few	TRBV4-1	TRBD2	TRBJ2-2	TGCGCCAGCAGCCAAGCTAGAGGGGAACTAGCGGCGAACACCGGGGAGCTGTTTTTT	CASSQARGELAANTGELFF
13	once	TRBV5-1	.	TRBJ1-1	TGCGCCAGCAGCTTACAGGGAAACACTGAAGCTTTCTTT	CASSLQGNTEAFF
12	.	TRBV5-4	.	TRBJ2-5	TGTGCCAGCAGCCCCCCAGGGGAGACCCAGTACTTC	CASSPPGETQYF
11	.	TRBV6-1	.	TRBJ1-6	TGTGCCAGCAGTGATAATTCACCCCTCCACTTT	CASSDNSPLHF
16	.	TRBV5-6	.	TRBJ2-1	TGTGCCAGCAGCTGGAGGGGGGCCAGGTTCTTAGATGAGCAGTTCTTC	CASSWRGARFLDEQFF
15	.	TRBV30	TRBD1	TRBJ1-2	TGTGCCTGGAGTCCTCAGGGGGCCATTGGCTATGGCTACACCTTC	CAWSPQGAIGYGYTF
14	.	TRBV5-4	TRBD1	TRBJ2-2	TGTGCCAGCAGCCACGGACAGGGCGCCGGGGAGCTGTTTTTT	CASSHGQGAGELFF
16	.	TRBV5-1	TRBD2	TRBJ2-2	TGCGCCAGCAGCTTGGAGCTAGCGGGCTTCACCGGGGAGCTGTTTTTT	CASSLELAGFTGELFF
15	.	TRBV6-5	TRBD1	TRBJ1-2	TGTGCCAGCAGTCCACAGGGGGCGCTTGGGTATGGCTACACCTTC	CASSPQGALGYGYTF
14	.	TRBV30	.	TRBJ2-7	TGTGCCTGGAGCGCAACGGGGGTCGAGTACGAGCAGTACTTC	CAWSATGVEYEQYF
13	.	TRBV5-1	TRBD2	TRBJ2-5	TGCGCCAGTCTAGCGGAACCCCAAGAGACCCAGTACTTC	CASLAEPQETQYF
13	.	TRBV6-1	.	TRBJ2-5	TGTGCCAGCAGTTTCGCCGGGCAAGAGACCCAGTACTTC	CASSFAGQETQYF
17	.	TRBV5-1	TRBD2	TRBJ2-7	TGCGCCAGCAGCCAATGGACTAGCGGGAGGGCCAATAACGAGCAGTACTTC	CASSQWTSGRANNEQYF
16	.	TRBV18	.	TRBJ1-1	TGTGCCAGCTCACCACTCAACCAGGGGCAGGGTACTGAAGCTTTCTTT	CASSPLNQGQGTEAFF
15	.	TRBV6-5	.	TRBJ1-6	TGTGCCAGCAGTTCCATGGCAGGGCGAAATTCACCCCTCCACTTT	CASSSMAGRNSPLHF
15	.	TRBV7-2	.	TRBJ2-1	TGTGCCAGCAGCTTAGATTCGACAGGCCGTGGTGAGCAGTTCTTC	CASSLDSTGRGEQFF
20	.	TRBV5-4	TRBD1	TRBJ2-6	TGTGCCAGCAGCCGGGATCCGGGACAGGGGGCGACGAACGGGGCCAACGTCCTGACTTTC	CASSRDPGQGATNGANVLTF